The next 26 T cell receptor beta chains were all read from a single sample in a study of shared clonotypes between healthy human individuals. Profiling relied on immunoSEQ multiplex PCR, and the TCRdb table lists in-frame clones only, not all of them. The data contain 490,000 or so clones, roughly 85% of them singletons. The sample was PBMCs. The origin of the receptors is a woman in her thirties or forties in good health. Some clones in this sample may be carry-over from other donors' samples.

This chain links TRBV5-4 with TRBJ2-7; D ambiguous. Germline-derived CDR1 and CDR2 are SGHNT and YYREEE (reference sequence). The CDR3 is 14 residues long. V was cut by 7 bases and J by 5 bases, with 19 bases left in between. This CDR3 reads CASGPNLPGHEQYF. The DNA of the CDR3 is TGTGCCAGCGGTCCCAACCTTCCGGGCCACGAGCAGTACTTC.

The V and J genes are TRBV15 and TRBJ2-3; D may correspond to TRBD1 or TRBD2 (5 bases each). V was cut by 5 bases and J by 0 bases, with 12 bases left in between. Germline V gene lookup returns CDR1 LNHNV and CDR2 YYDKDF (reference sequence). There are 15 residues in the CDR3. CDR3 nucleotides: TGTGCCACCAGCGGGGGTATACTTAGCACAGATACGCAGTATTTT. This encodes CATSGGILSTDTQYF.

CDR3 residues: CASSPSSGGYNEQFF. For the CDR3, the DNA is TGTGCCAGCAGCCCCTCTAGCGGGGGGTACAATGAGCAGTTCTTC. The rearrangement uses TRBV25-1 and TRBJ2-1, with 11 bases identical to TRBD2. Losses at the gene ends were 6 bases for V and 4 bases for J; bases not matched to a gene: 5. The germline gives CDR1 MGHDK, CDR2 SYGVNS. This CDR3 spans 15 amino acids. Full variable domain (outside the CDR3, taken from reference TRBV25-1 and TRBJ2-1): EADIYQTPRYLVIGTGKKITLECSQTMGHDKMYWYQQDPGMELHLIHYSYGVNSTEKGDLSSESTVSRIRTEHFPLTLESARPSHTSQYLCASSPSSGGYNEQFFGPGTRLTVL.

The J gene is TRBJ2-3, the V gene TRBV12-5, with TRBD2 matching over 7 bases. Germline V gene sequence: CDR1 LGHNT, CDR2 FRNRAP. The CDR3 contains 17 residues. The V segment lost 0 bases and the J segment 2 bases; nucleotides outside the gene matches: 8. The CDR3: CASGLVLGGGPTDTQYF. The CDR3, as DNA: TGTGCTAGTGGTTTGGTTCTTGGGGGAGGGCCCACAGATACGCAGTATTTT.

V and J are TRBV19 and TRBJ1-4, with a possible D match to TRBD1 (5 bases). Trimming took 5 bases from V and 13 from J, leaving 14 bases between them. This CDR3 contains 12 residues. Germline V CDR1 and CDR2: LNHDA, SQIVND (reference sequence). The CDR3 region is CASSYNQGGLFF. The CDR3 DNA is TGTGCCAGTAGTTACAACCAGGGCGGACTGTTTTTT.

Comment on this clone: This may stem from a read error, because a much larger clone lies one nucleotide away. This rearrangement joins TRBV7-9 to TRBJ2-7, with 13 bases lining up with TRBD2. From germline, CDR1 is SEHNR and CDR2 FQNEAQ (reference sequence). The V and J ends lost 1 base and 4 bases, in that order; junction bases with no gene match: 4. CDR3 length equals 16 residues. The CDR3 spells CASSLGGLAGRYEQYF. The CDR3 DNA is TGTGCCAGCAGCTTAGGGGGACTAGCGGGACGGTACGAGCAGTACTTC. The variable domain in full, with the rest retrieved from reference TRBV7-9 and TRBJ2-7, is DTGVSQNPRHKITKRGQNVTFRCDPISEHNRLYWYRQTLGQGPEFLTYFQNEAQLEKSRLLSDRFSAERPKGSFSTLEIQRTEQGDSAMYLCASSLGGLAGRYEQYFGPGTRLTVT.

The rearrangement uses TRBV7-9 and TRBJ2-3, with D unclear. The CDR3 length is 15 residues. Germline V CDR1 and CDR2: SEHNR, FQNEAQ (reference sequence). The V and J ends lost 3 bases and 6 bases respectively, with 16 bases between them. The CDR3 DNA follows: TGTGCCAGCAGCTTTGCATCCGGGCCTGGGGATACGCAGTATTTT. It encodes CASSFASGPGDTQYF.

The chain carries TRBV5-1 and TRBJ2-3; 14 positions match TRBD2. The germline V gene has CDR1 SGHRS and CDR2 YFSETQ. The V gene end was trimmed by 1 base and the J gene end by 4 bases; junction bases not matched to a gene: 5. The CDR3 covers 17 residues. CDR3 in DNA: TGCGCCAGCAGCTTGACCGGGACTAGCGGGAGTGCAGATACGCAGTATTTT. Residues: CASSLTGTSGSADTQYF.

This chain connects TRBV9 to TRBJ2-1; TRBD2 agrees at 11 bases. Trimming cost V 4 bases and J 8 bases; bases outside gene matches: 5. The germline V gene has CDR1 SGDLS and CDR2 YYNGEE. The CDR3 extends over 14 amino acids. CDR3: CASSLTSGSYEQFF. CDR3 bases: TGTGCCAGCAGCCTTACTAGCGGGAGTTATGAGCAGTTCTTC.

The chain carries TRBV4-2 and TRBJ2-2, with TRBD2 matching 7 bases. Unmatched junction bases numbered 4, after V lost 0 bases and J lost 0 bases. The CDR3 spans 17 residues. The germline V gene has CDR1 LGHNA and CDR2 YNFKEQ. The chain's CDR3 is CASSQESGTTNTGELFF. The CDR3 nucleotides are TGTGCCAGCAGCCAAGAATCCGGGACTACGAACACCGGGGAGCTGTTTTTT.

This clone was found a few times. The V gene is TRBV30, the J gene TRBJ1-3, with TRBD1 matching 8 bases. Germline V gene data show CDR1 as GTSNPN and CDR2 as SVGIG (reference sequence). With 7 bases clipped from V and 8 bases from J, the junction kept 4 bases outside the gene matches. The CDR3 length is 11 residues. The CDR3 is CASDRGDTIYF. The CDR3 region has the DNA TGTGCCTCTGACAGGGGTGACACCATATATTTT.

CDR3 region: CASSLIGGGANYGYTF. The CDR3 DNA reads as TGTGCCAGCAGTTTAATAGGGGGGGGAGCTAACTATGGCTACACCTTC. The chain combines TRBV27 with TRBJ1-2, with a possible D match to TRBD1 (6 bases). Germline CDR1 MNHEY, CDR2 SMNVEV (reference sequence). V was clipped by 2 bases and J by 0 bases, with 13 bases between them. This CDR3 is 16 amino acids long.

This sequence joins TRBV30 and TRBJ1-1; perhaps TRBD1 as D (5 bases). Germline-derived CDR1 and CDR2 are GTSNPN and SVGIG (reference sequence). There are 17 residues in the CDR3. Trimming removed 0 bases from V and 3 bases from J, with 20 bases in between. CDR3 DNA: TGTGCCTGGAGTGTGCCAGGGAAGGGGAGAGGGGACACTGAAGCTTTCTTT. It encodes CAWSVPGKGRGDTEAFF.

The rearrangement uses TRBV11-2 and TRBJ2-5; maybe TRBD2 (6 bases). Germline V lookup: CDR1 SGHAT, CDR2 FQNNGV. Trimming removed 8 bases from V and 7 bases from J, with 26 bases in between. This CDR3 comprises 16 residues. CDR3 nucleotide sequence: TGTGCCAGCTTAAGTGCCCAAGGAGCGGCGGGGAGGACCCAGTACTTC. It yields the protein CASLSAQGAAGRTQYF.

This clone has more than one count but fewer than ten. The chain has TRBV27 and TRBJ2-2, with a tentative D call TRBD2 (5 bases). Germline CDR1 reads MNHEY; CDR2 reads SMNVEV (reference sequence). The CDR3 covers 14 residues. V lost 6 bases and J 5 bases, leaving 13 bases between the germline ends. The CDR3 DNA reads as TGTGCCAGCAGGGCCCAACGGGGAACCGGGGAGCTGTTTTTT. It translates to CASRAQRGTGELFF.

This chain connects TRBV6-6 to TRBJ1-2, with a weak D call TRBD1 (5 bases). This CDR3 is built from 12 residues. Looked up from germline, CDR1 is MNHNY and CDR2 is SVGAGI (reference sequence). Trimming took off 7 bases at V and 7 bases at J, with 13 bases between the two ends. CDR3 DNA sequence: TGTGCCAGCAATCCAGGGACGGCTGGCTACACCTTC. Translated: CASNPGTAGYTF.

CDR3 in amino acids: CASSLYGVLVSDEQFF. DNA for the CDR3: TGTGCCAGCAGCTTATATGGCGTGTTAGTTTCCGATGAGCAGTTCTTC. This rearrangement joins TRBV7-3 to TRBJ2-1, with D hard to call. Germline values: CDR1 SGHTA, CDR2 FQGTGA. The CDR3 contains 16 residues. The V gene lost 2 bases and the J gene lost 8 bases, with 19 bases spanning the gap. Complete variable domain (other parts from reference TRBV7-3 and TRBJ2-1): GAGVSQTPSNKVTEKGKYVELRCDPISGHTALYWYRQSLGQGPEFLIYFQGTGAADDSGLPNDRFFAVRPEGSVSTLKIQRTERGDSAVYLCASSLYGVLVSDEQFFGPGTRLTVL.

This clone was found once. The V call is TRBV2, the J call TRBJ2-3; 9 bases align to TRBD2. The germline gives CDR1 SNHLY, CDR2 FYNNEI. This CDR3 comprises 17 residues. Trimming took 8 bases from V and 0 from J; bases not matched to a gene: 12. This chain's CDR3 is CASAKAYLAGSTDTQYF. The DNA for the CDR3 is TGTGCCAGCGCCAAAGCGTATCTAGCGGGGAGCACAGATACGCAGTATTTT.

The CDR3 DNA is TGTGCCAGCAGTACCGGGACGGGCCCATTCTACGAGCAGTACTTC. It yields the protein CASSTGTGPFYEQYF. This rearrangement joins TRBV27 to TRBJ2-7; tentatively, D is TRBD1 or TRBD2 (5 bases each). In germline, CDR1 is MNHEY, CDR2 SMNVEV (reference sequence). Trimming took 5 bases from V and 3 from J, leaving 17 bases between them. This CDR3 comprises 15 residues.

Points on this clone: Other DNA sequences in the same sample also yield this CDR3. CDR3 protein: CASSLSSYEQYF. The CDR3 DNA is TGTGCCAGCAGTTTATCCTCCTACGAGCAGTACTTC. V and J are TRBV28 and TRBJ2-7; D gene uncertain. The ends were cut back, 1 base at V and 0 bases at J, with 1 base in the middle. Germline lookup yields CDR1 MDHEN and CDR2 SYDVKM. The CDR3 is made up of 12 amino acids.

This clone is a singleton in its sample. The rearrangement joins TRBV27 to TRBJ2-5; 8 positions match TRBD2. The CDR3 covers 17 residues. The germline gives CDR1 MNHEY, CDR2 SMNVEV (reference sequence). The ends lost 7 bases at V and 0 bases at J; junction bases unmatched: 13. In nucleotides, the CDR3 is TGTGCCAGCAAAAGACTCGCGGGAGGAGGGTACCAAGAGACCCAGTACTTC. This sequence encodes CASKRLAGGGYQETQYF.

The rearrangement links TRBV6-1 to TRBJ2-7; 8 nucleotides line up with TRBD2. CDR3 length: 15 residues. V gave up 7 bases and J gave up 2 bases; unmatched junction bases: 10. Germline CDR1 and CDR2: MNHNS and SASEGT. The CDR3 loop reads CASMTGLAGTYEQYF. The CDR3 DNA reads as TGTGCCAGCATGACCGGACTAGCTGGAACCTACGAGCAGTACTTC.

J is TRBJ2-1 and V is TRBV18; a possible D gene is TRBD1 (6 bases). The V gene's germline CDR1 is KGHSH and CDR2 LQKENI. Deletions cut 6 bases from V and 8 bases from J, with 17 bases between. CDR3 length: 14 residues. CDR3 sequence: CASSAGRGIDEQFF. The CDR3 region has the DNA TGTGCCAGCTCCGCAGGCAGGGGTATCGATGAGCAGTTCTTC. Variable domain in full (rest from reference TRBV18 and TRBJ2-1): NAGVMQNPRHLVRRRGQEARLRCSPMKGHSHVYWYRQLPEEGLKFMVYLQKENIIDESGMPKERFSAEFPKEGPSILRIQQVVRGDSAAYFCASSAGRGIDEQFFGPGTRLTVL.

The rearrangement joins TRBV6-1 to TRBJ2-5; tentatively, D is TRBD1 (5 bases). The germline gives CDR1 MNHNS, CDR2 SASEGT. The V gene lost 6 bases and the J gene lost 3 bases, with 20 bases spanning the gap. This CDR3 region has 16 residues. CDR3 DNA sequence: TGTGCCAGCAGCGAATGGGGCGCACCTAGAAAAGAGACCCAGTACTTC. Protein: CASSEWGAPRKETQYF.

The chain joins TRBV19 to TRBJ1-4; D might be TRBD1 (5 bases). There are 15 residues in the CDR3. Germline CDR1 reads LNHDA; CDR2 reads SQIVND (reference sequence). The germline V and J ends were trimmed by 6 bases and 7 bases, with 18 bases remaining between them. The CDR3 sequence: CASRDVRRGGEKLFF. CDR3 in DNA: TGTGCCAGTAGAGATGTTAGGAGGGGAGGTGAAAAACTGTTTTTT.

The chain employs TRBV5-4 and TRBJ1-3, with D possibly TRBD1 on 5 matching bases. This CDR3 contains 15 residues. In germline, CDR1 is SGHNT, CDR2 YYREEE (reference sequence). Between the trimmed V and J ends, which lost 2 bases and 0 bases, there was a span of 9 bases. The CDR3 DNA is TGTGCCAGCAGCTTCGGGACGGCCTCTGGAAACACCATATATTTT. This sequence encodes CASSFGTASGNTIYF. The whole variable domain, filled in from reference TRBV5-4 and TRBJ1-3, reads ETGVTQSPTHLIKTRGQQVTLRCSSQSGHNTVSWYQQALGQGPQFIFQYYREEENGRGNFPPRFSGLQFPNYSSELNVNALELDDSALYLCASSFGTASGNTIYFGEGSWLTVV.